Below, 24 T cell receptor beta chains from the same sample are listed, as sequenced in a study of blood T cell repertoires in COVID-19. Only in-frame clones appear in the TCRdb table, and some are missing; sequencing was by immunoSEQ multiplex PCR. This table has some 290,000 clones, approximately 90% appearing once. Sequencing used peripheral blood. Source of these receptors: a woman aged 45-65 years who had recovered from COVID-19.

The chain employs TRBV5-8 and TRBJ1-6, with 9 positions matching TRBD1. The CDR3 is 17 amino acids. The ends lost 2 bases at V and 4 bases at J; junction bases unmatched: 7. Germline assignment: CDR1 SGHTS and CDR2 YDEGEE. The CDR3 here is CASSFGTGLLYNSPLHF. The CDR3 coding sequence is TGTGCCAGCAGCTTCGGGACAGGGCTTCTGTATAATTCACCCCTCCACTTT.

This clone was detected only a few times. The chain carries TRBV29-1 and TRBJ1-1; possible D gene TRBD1, 5 bases. V dropped 4 bases and J dropped 5 bases, with 17 bases sitting between them. The CDR3 loop spans 14 amino acids. Germline loops: CDR1 SQVTM, CDR2 ANQGSEA. CDR3 DNA: TGCAGCGTTGCTGGCAGGGCAGGGTCGACTGAAGCTTTCTTT. Translating gives CSVAGRAGSTEAFF.

In this sample, this clone turned up once. This chain connects TRBV5-4 to TRBJ1-2; D perhaps matches TRBD1 (5 bases). The V gene lost 4 bases and the J gene lost 4 bases, with 11 bases spanning the gap. CDR1 is SGHNT, CDR2 YYREEE, per germline (reference sequence). This CDR3 is 13 amino acids long. CDR3 sequence (DNA): TGTGCCAGCAGCGACAGAGCCATCTATGGCTACACCTTC. It translates to CASSDRAIYGYTF. The entire variable domain, with the rest obtained from reference TRBV5-4 and TRBJ1-2, is as follows: ETGVTQSPTHLIKTRGQQVTLRCSSQSGHNTVSWYQQALGQGPQFIFQYYREEENGRGNFPPRFSGLQFPNYSSELNVNALELDDSALYLCASSDRAIYGYTFGSGTRLTVV.

J is TRBJ1-2 and V is TRBV7-2; maybe TRBD1 (6 bases). Per the germline V gene, CDR1 is SGHTA and CDR2 is FQGNSA. The CDR3 runs 14 residues. Trimming pared 3 bases from V and 3 bases from J, leaving 11 bases between. CDR3 nucleotides: TGTGCCAGCAGCTTGGAGCGGACAGACTATGGCTACACCTTC. Protein product: CASSLERTDYGYTF. Drawing the rest from reference TRBV7-2 and TRBJ1-2, the complete variable domain is GAGVSQSPSNKVTEKGKDVELRCDPISGHTALYWYRQSLGQGLEFLIYFQGNSAPDKSGLPSDRFSAERTGGSVSTLTIQRTQQEDSAVYLCASSLERTDYGYTFGSGTRLTVV.

The chain recombines TRBV6-6 with TRBJ1-5; a possible D gene is TRBD1 (5 bases). V lost 8 bases and J lost 0, with 14 bases in between. CDR3 length equals 15 residues. The germline gives CDR1 MNHNY, CDR2 SVGAGI (reference sequence). CDR3 in amino acids: CASALGEASNQPQHF. The CDR3, as DNA: TGTGCCAGCGCGTTAGGGGAGGCTAGCAATCAGCCCCAGCATTTT.

This clone was seen only once. Different DNA sequences within this sample yield the same CDR3. CDR3 amino acids: CASSRDSNTEAFF. The DNA for the CDR3 is TGCGCCAGCAGCCGCGACAGCAACACTGAAGCTTTCTTT. The genes are TRBV5-1 and TRBJ1-1; possibly TRBD1 for D (5 bases). V was clipped by 4 bases and J by 2 bases, with 9 bases between them. Germline V gene lookup returns CDR1 SGHRS and CDR2 YFSETQ. The CDR3 extends over 13 amino acids.

The CDR3 spells CASSSQVSGANVLTF. CDR3 coding DNA: TGTGCCAGCAGCTCACAAGTCTCTGGGGCCAACGTCCTGACTTTC. This rearrangement joins TRBV5-4 to TRBJ2-6; D unclear. The CDR3 contains 15 residues. With 3 bases removed from V and 0 bases from J, the gap between germline ends came to 7 bases. Germline loops: CDR1 SGHNT, CDR2 YYREEE (reference sequence).

V usage is TRBV10-3 and J usage is TRBJ1-1; 8 bases line up with TRBD1. J gave up 5 bases and V 4 bases, and 9 bases lay outside the gene matches. The germline CDR1 and CDR2 sequences are ENHRY and SYGVKD. This CDR3 comprises 15 residues. CDR3 region: CAISVRGQGETEAFF. The CDR3 DNA is TGTGCCATCAGTGTTAGAGGACAGGGAGAAACTGAAGCTTTCTTT.

The chain employs TRBV4-1 and TRBJ1-1; D possibly corresponds to TRBD1 (6 bases). The CDR3 runs 15 residues. Deletions cut 3 bases from V and 5 bases from J, with 16 bases between. In germline, CDR1 is MGHRA, CDR2 YSYEKL. The CDR3 protein is CASSHRDTPRTEAFF. In nucleotides, the CDR3 is TGCGCCAGCAGCCACCGGGACACCCCGCGGACTGAAGCTTTCTTT.

This chain joins TRBV7-2 and TRBJ2-7; no definite D call. The CDR3 consists of 13 residues. Trimming cost V 3 bases and J 5 bases, with 11 bases left between them. Germline assignment: CDR1 SGHTA and CDR2 FQGNSA. The CDR3 protein is CASSFDGYNEQYF. In DNA, the CDR3 is TGTGCCAGCAGCTTCGATGGTTACAACGAGCAGTACTTC.

The V call is TRBV5-1, the J call TRBJ1-1; 7 nucleotides line up with TRBD1. The CDR3 extends over 15 amino acids. Germline-derived CDR1 and CDR2 are SGHRS and YFSETQ. With 0 bases clipped from V and 1 base from J, the junction kept 3 bases outside the gene matches. The CDR3 nucleotides are TGCGCCAGCAGCTTGGTCTACAGGGGGAACACTGAAGCTTTCTTT. Translating it yields CASSLVYRGNTEAFF.

The rearrangement links TRBV10-3 to TRBJ1-1; unclear D gene. V was shortened by 2 bases and J by 4 bases, with 8 bases between the two germline ends. The CDR3 is made up of 13 amino acids. In germline, CDR1 is ENHRY, CDR2 SYGVKD. The CDR3 nucleotides read TGTGCCATCAGTGAGAACTCCTTCACTGAAGCTTTCTTT. Translated: CAISENSFTEAFF.

J is TRBJ2-1 and V is TRBV5-1; 7 bases agree with TRBD1. The CDR3 length is 11 residues. Germline CDR1 reads SGHRS; CDR2 reads YFSETQ. V gave up 4 bases and J gave up 11 bases; unmatched junction bases: 3. CDR3 in amino acids: CASSGQVQQFF. Written as DNA, the CDR3 is TGCGCCAGCAGCGGACAGGTACAGCAGTTCTTC.

This clone was found a few times. The chain is built from TRBV19 and TRBJ1-1, with D maybe TRBD1 (5 bases). CDR3 length equals 14 residues. V was pared by 5 bases and J by 6 bases, with 16 bases between. Germline V gene lookup returns CDR1 LNHDA and CDR2 SQIVND (reference sequence). DNA of the CDR3: TGTGCCAGTAGTGCCAAAACGGGGGTAGCTGAAGCTTTCTTT. Encoded protein: CASSAKTGVAEAFF.

The chain recombines TRBV3-1 (or the pseudogene TRBV3-2) with TRBJ1-3; no clear D gene. The CDR3 totals 17 residues. The germline gives CDR1 LGHDT, CDR2 YNNKEL (reference sequence). The V gene lost 5 bases and the J gene lost 0 bases, with 17 bases spanning the gap. In DNA form, the CDR3 reads TGTGCCAGCAGCAAAGGGCGGGGAGCTCGCTCTGGAAACACCATATATTTT. Its protein is CASSKGRGARSGNTIYF.

The CDR3 DNA follows: TGTGCCAGCAGTTACCCCGTACGACTAGCCTCCTTCTTCGCGAACACCGGGGAGCTGTTTTTT. Translated: CASSYPVRLASFFANTGELFF. The chain carries TRBV6-2 or TRBV6-3 and TRBJ2-2, with 7 positions matching TRBD2. The CDR3 runs to 21 residues. V dropped 2 bases and J dropped 0; count of bases not matched to a gene: 18. Germline CDR1 is MNHEY and CDR2 is SVGEGT.

Written as DNA, the CDR3 is TGTGCCAGCAGTTTATCATTCTATAAAACTAGCACAGATACGCAGTATTTT. Translated: CASSLSFYKTSTDTQYF. The chain combines TRBV27 with TRBJ2-3, with D hard to call. V lost 0 bases, J lost 0 bases, and 13 bases lay in between. CDR1 is MNHEY, CDR2 SMNVEV, per germline (reference sequence). This CDR3 is 17 amino acids long.

The chain employs TRBV7-9 and TRBJ2-1; 11 bases line up with TRBD2. Germline V gives CDR1 SEHNR, CDR2 FQNEAQ (reference sequence). The V and J ends lost 0 bases and 9 bases, in that order; junction bases with no gene match: 10. The CDR3 covers 17 residues. CDR3 amino acids: CASSLAMRPSGRSEQFF. CDR3 in DNA: TGTGCCAGCAGCTTAGCGATGAGGCCTAGCGGGAGGTCTGAGCAGTTCTTC.

This chain connects TRBV20-1 to TRBJ1-1; 8 bases align to TRBD1. With 3 bases clipped from V and 1 base from J, the junction kept 7 bases outside the gene matches. This CDR3 contains 15 residues. In germline, CDR1 is DFQATT, CDR2 SNEGSKA (reference sequence). CDR3 residues: CSASAPGTGNTEAFF. CDR3 sequence (DNA): TGCAGTGCTAGTGCACCCGGGACAGGGAACACTGAAGCTTTCTTT.

V is TRBV6-2 or TRBV6-3 and J is TRBJ2-6; a weak D match, TRBD2 (6 bases). The V and J ends lost 6 bases and 0 bases respectively, with 18 bases between them. This CDR3 spans 18 amino acids. Germline values: CDR1 MNHEY, CDR2 SVGEGT. CDR3 protein: CASSPWGGTSSGANVLTF. DNA for the CDR3: TGTGCCAGCAGCCCTTGGGGAGGTACCTCCTCTGGGGCCAACGTCCTGACTTTC.

The V call is TRBV19, the J call TRBJ1-4; tentatively, D is TRBD1 (5 bases). CDR1 and CDR2 from the germline V gene are LNHDA and SQIVND (reference sequence). This CDR3 is 16 amino acids long. Trimming removed 6 bases at V and 4 bases at J, with 18 bases between. Here the CDR3 DNA reads TGTGCCAGTAGCCTCACTCCCGGGACTATTAATGAAAAACTGTTTTTT. This sequence encodes CASSLTPGTINEKLFF. Filled out from reference TRBV19 and TRBJ1-4, the complete variable domain reads DGGITQSPKYLFRKEGQNVTLSCEQNLNHDAMYWYRQDPGQGLRLIYYSQIVNDFQKGDIAEGYSVSREKKESFPLTVTSAQKNPTAFYLCASSLTPGTINEKLFFGSGTQLSVL.

The chain is built from TRBV18 and TRBJ2-4, with D possibly being TRBD2 (6 bases). The V end was cut by 2 bases, the J end by 0 bases, with 11 bases between. The CDR3 runs 16 residues. CDR1 is KGHSH, CDR2 LQKENI, per germline. CDR3 sequence reads: CASSPRGGLAKNIQYF. The CDR3 coding sequence is TGTGCCAGCTCACCAAGGGGAGGTCTAGCCAAAAACATTCAGTACTTC.

This chain uses TRBV5-5 with TRBJ2-5; D is perhaps TRBD2 (6 bases). V was pared by 3 bases and J by 3 bases, with 9 bases between. The CDR3 runs 13 residues. CDR1 is SGHKS and CDR2 is YYEKEE in the germline V gene (reference sequence). The CDR3 coding sequence is TGTGCCAGCAGCTGGGGCGGGGAAGAGACCCAGTACTTC. Encoded protein: CASSWGGEETQYF.

V is TRBV9 and J is TRBJ1-6, with D possibly being TRBD1 (6 bases). Germline V gene sequence: CDR1 SGDLS, CDR2 YYNGEE. CDR3 length equals 14 residues. With 4 bases removed from V and 7 bases from J, the gap between germline ends came to 12 bases. DNA of the CDR3: TGTGCCAGCAGCCTTGACAGGCGGAATTCACCCCTCCACTTT. As protein: CASSLDRRNSPLHF. Filled out from reference TRBV9 and TRBJ1-6, the complete variable domain reads DSGVTQTPKHLITATGQRVTLRCSPRSGDLSVYWYQQSLDQGLQFLIQYYNGEERAKGNILERFSAQQFPDLHSELNLSSLELGDSALYFCASSLDRRNSPLHFGNGTRLTVT.